This TCR beta chain was documented in a study of stem cell transplantation in POMP-related autoinflammatory disease. Study results and limitations: Across all analyzed T-cell subsets, patients with PRAID tended toward reduced diversity and increased clonality.

V shed 0 bases and J shed 0 bases, with 5 bases lying between them. This CDR3 contains 14 residues. CDR1 is SGHRS and CDR2 is YFSETQ in the germline V gene. The data were produced by immunoSEQ multiplex PCR, yet TCRdb's version contains in-frame clones alone and is incomplete. This sample yields some 69,000 clones, of which approximately 91% are seen a single time; about 0.66% belongs to the top ten. About this clone itself: Its antigen is unidentified. This sample includes further DNA sequences coding for the same CDR3.

The clonotype comes from a human patient with POMP-related autoinflammation and immune dysregulation (PRAID). The graft donor may be the source of some T cells. The genes are TRBV5-1 and TRBJ2-3; D ambiguous. The starting material was CD4+ T cells from PBMCs, obtained after stem cell transplantation. This chain's CDR3 is CASSLEGSTDTQYF. CDR3 DNA: TGCGCCAGCAGCTTGGAGGGCAGCACAGATACGCAGTATTTT.